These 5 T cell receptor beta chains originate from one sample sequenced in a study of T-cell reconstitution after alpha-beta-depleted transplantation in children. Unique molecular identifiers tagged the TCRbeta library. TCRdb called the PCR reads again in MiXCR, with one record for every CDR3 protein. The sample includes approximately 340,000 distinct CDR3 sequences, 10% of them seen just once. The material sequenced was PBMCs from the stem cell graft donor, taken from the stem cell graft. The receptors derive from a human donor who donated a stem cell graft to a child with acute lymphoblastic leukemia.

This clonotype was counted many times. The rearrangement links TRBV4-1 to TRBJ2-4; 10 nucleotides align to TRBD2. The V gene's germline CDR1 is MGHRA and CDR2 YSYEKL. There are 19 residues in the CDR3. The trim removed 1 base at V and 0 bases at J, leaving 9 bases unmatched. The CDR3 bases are TGCGCCAGCAGCCAAGCTTCACGGACTAGCGGTTTAGCCAAAAACATTCAGTACTTC. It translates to CASSQASRTSGLAKNIQYF.

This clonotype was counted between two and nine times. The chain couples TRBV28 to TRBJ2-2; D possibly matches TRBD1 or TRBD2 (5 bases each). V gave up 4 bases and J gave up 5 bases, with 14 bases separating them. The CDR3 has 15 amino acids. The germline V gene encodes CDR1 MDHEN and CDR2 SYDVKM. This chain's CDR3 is CASSSAGTPTGELFF. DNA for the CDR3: TGTGCCAGCAGTTCCGCCGGGACGCCTACCGGGGAGCTGTTTTTT. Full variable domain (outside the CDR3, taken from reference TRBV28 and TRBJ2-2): DVKVTQSSRYLVKRTGEKVFLECVQDMDHENMFWYRQDPGLGLRLIYFSYDVKMKEKGDIPEGYSVSREKKERFSLILESASTNQTSMYLCASSSAGTPTGELFFGEGSRLTVL.

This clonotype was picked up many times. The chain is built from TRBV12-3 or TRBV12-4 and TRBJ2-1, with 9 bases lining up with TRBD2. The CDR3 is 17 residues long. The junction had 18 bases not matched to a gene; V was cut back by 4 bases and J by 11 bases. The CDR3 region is CASSSFPGGRGTSQQFF. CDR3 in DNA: TGTGCCAGCAGTTCGTTCCCGGGCGGGAGGGGAACATCGCAGCAGTTCTTC.

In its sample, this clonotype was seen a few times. The CDR3 reads CATSRDLGYEQYF. The CDR3 nucleotides read TGTGCCACCAGCAGAGATCTTGGCTACGAGCAGTACTTC. The V call is TRBV15, the J call TRBJ2-7; no firm D call. The germline gives CDR1 LNHNV, CDR2 YYDKDF (reference sequence). V was clipped by 0 bases and J by 3 bases, with 6 bases between them. The CDR3 runs 13 residues.

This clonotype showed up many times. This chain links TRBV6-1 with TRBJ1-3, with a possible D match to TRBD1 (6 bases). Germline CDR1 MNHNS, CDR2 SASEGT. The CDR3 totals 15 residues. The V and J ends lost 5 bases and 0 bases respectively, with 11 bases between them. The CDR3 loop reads CASSRDNNSGNTIYF. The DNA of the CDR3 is TGTGCCAGCAGTCGGGACAACAACTCTGGAAACACCATATATTTT.